Shown below are 6 T cell receptor beta chains from a single sample sequenced in a study of blood T cells in healthy people across ages. The second PCR ran 7 to 11 cycles with a sample-barcoded 5' primer and J-beta primers. TCRdb re-called the 5' RACE reads through MiXCR, storing one row per CDR3 protein. The table shows over 750,000 distinct CDR3 sequences, with roughly 25% occurring only once. In addition, the sample was reused for a study of T cells of mothers and their children.

Sequencing input: blood. These receptors were obtained from a boy between 10 and 17 years old in good health.

To note about this clonotype: Compared with germline, one end of the junction differs, possibly owing to a read error. This chain uses TRBV7-2 with TRBJ2-7, with 8 bases lining up with TRBD1. The germline gives CDR1 SGHTA, CDR2 FQGNSA. CDR3 size: 16 residues. Here the CDR3 reads CASSFWRDRIGYKQYF. CDR3 coding DNA: TGTGCCAGCAGCTTCTGGCGGGACAGGATAGGCTACAAGCAGTACTTC.

This clonotype was seen just once. The chain carries TRBV19 and TRBJ1-1, with D hard to call. CDR3 length equals 15 residues. Germline CDR1 LNHDA, CDR2 SQIVND (reference sequence). V was clipped by 3 bases and J by 1 base, with 12 bases between them. DNA of the CDR3: TGTGCCAGTAGTATTACCACCTTTGGGAACACTGAAGCTTTCTTT. Encoded protein: CASSITTFGNTEAFF.

This clonotype has only a few counts. This chain uses TRBV12-5 with TRBJ2-5; TRBD1 is a possible D gene (5 bases). The CDR3 spans 13 residues. V lost 3 bases to trimming and J lost 5 bases, with 10 bases between them. CDR1 LGHNT and CDR2 FRNRAP come from the germline V gene. The CDR3: CASGFGHGETQYF. CDR3 nucleotides: TGTGCTAGTGGTTTCGGACATGGGGAGACCCAGTACTTC.

The table lists this clonotype with a few counts. The chain recombines TRBV7-9 with TRBJ2-5; the D is unclear. This CDR3 comprises 13 residues. Germline V gene lookup returns CDR1 SEHNR and CDR2 FQNEAQ (reference sequence). The V end lost 5 bases, the J end lost 4 bases, and 11 bases lay between the germline ends. The CDR3 reads CASSPNPLETQYF. CDR3 coding DNA: TGTGCCAGCAGCCCCAACCCCCTAGAGACCCAGTACTTC.

The J gene is TRBJ2-7, the V gene TRBV7-6; D is perhaps TRBD2 (6 bases). Trimming pared 9 bases from V and 1 base from J, leaving 10 bases between. In germline, CDR1 is SGHVS, CDR2 FNYEAQ. The CDR3 contains 12 residues. CDR3 protein: CARSRESYEQYF. The DNA of the CDR3 is TGTGCCAGAAGCCGGGAGTCCTACGAGCAGTACTTC.

Worth noting for this clonotype: Compared with germline, one end of the junction differs, possibly owing to a read error. V is TRBV9 and J is TRBJ2-4, with 7 bases fitting TRBD1. CDR1 SGDLS and CDR2 YYNGEE come from the germline V gene. This CDR3 has 15 amino acids. The CDR3 loop reads CASSSTDRDVDIRYF. Written as DNA, the CDR3 is TGTGCCAGCAGCTCCACAGACAGGGATGTGGACATTCGGTACTTC. Full variable domain (missing parts from reference TRBV9 and TRBJ2-4): DSGVTQTPKHLITATGQRVTLRCSPRSGDLSVYWYQQSLDQGLQFLIQYYNGEERAKGNILERFSAQQFPDLHSELNLSSLELGDSALYFCASSSTDRDVDIRYFGAGTRLSVL.